This TCR beta chain was observed in a study of technical replicates of blood from a few donors. This CDR3 is 14 amino acids long. Germline CDR1 is MNHEY and CDR2 is SVGAGI. The ends were cut back, 0 bases at V and 5 bases at J, with 10 bases in the middle. The repertoire was sequenced with immunoSEQ multiplex PCR; TCRdb's copy has only in-frame clones and lacks some. Among about 73,000 clones, 90% to 95% were seen once, and the ten largest hold 4.7%. The chain is built from TRBV6-5 and TRBJ2-5; D is perhaps TRBD1 (6 bases). The receptor's source is a human donor in good health. Some clones in this sample may be carry-over from other donors' samples. Sequences were obtained from PBMCs. The CDR3 nucleotides read TGTGCCAGCAGTTACTCGACAGGTGTGGAGACCCAGTACTTC. It translates to CASSYSTGVETQYF.